This T cell receptor beta chain was found in a study of shared clonotypes between healthy human individuals. General study findings and limits: Among donors, clonotype sharing was expected to be affected by sequencing depth.

For this clone: Its antigen is currently unknown.

Here immunoSEQ multiplex PCR was the method, and the copy in TCRdb shows in-frame clones only, minus some. The sample includes a few million clones, more than 80% of them seen just once. The germline V and J ends were trimmed by 3 bases and 7 bases, with 15 bases remaining between them. CDR3 length equals 14 residues. Germline assignment: CDR1 KGHSH and CDR2 LQKENI. Input material: naive CD4+ T cells from PBMCs. Subset noted: CD45RA+ positively selected. This rearrangement joins TRBV18 to TRBJ1-1; D remains unclear. The origin of this receptor is a man younger than 35 in good health. Some clones in this sample may be carry-over from other donors' samples. DNA for the CDR3: TGTGCCAGCTCACCGGGCCGCTCAGCCTTTGAAGCTTTCTTT. Its protein is CASSPGRSAFEAFF.